This T cell receptor beta chain derives from a study of Graves' ophthalmopathy and Graves' hyperthyroidism (dated by TCRdb to the late 2010s). Describing the broader study: Peripheral blood was collected at initial diagnosis, before any treatment. T-cell repertoires of thyroid tissue and blood were compared in 5 or 6 hyperthyroidism patients. To explore V-J signatures that distinguish ophthalmopathy from hyperthyroidism, a discovery set of about 99 patients was enrolled, made up of 40 to 45 with ophthalmopathy and 57 with stable hyperthyroidism. The study used TCR beta repertoire signatures to distinguish Graves' ophthalmopathy from Graves' hyperthyroidism and to predict progression to ophthalmopathy. For independent validation, a separate cohort was made up of about 18 hyperthyroidism patients plus 17 patients who later progressed from hyperthyroidism to ophthalmopathy. In total, 135 blood samples were TCR-sequenced: around 42 ophthalmopathy, under 85 hyperthyroidism and some 17 hyperthyroidism-to-ophthalmopathy patients. After sampling, hyperthyroidism patients received methimazole starting at 30 mg daily, and ophthalmopathy patients received high-dose intravenous methylprednisolone.

This clonotype was observed many times. Its target antigen remains unknown. Base qualities are not provided; no much larger clone lies one nucleotide away. TCR beta CDR3 regions were amplified from RNA transcripts for repertoire sequencing. HTBI primers and the Qiagen OneStep RT-PCR kit were used in a first-round RT-PCR, which was followed by a second-round multiplex PCR, size selection and purification. Sequencing of the libraries was carried out on an Illumina HiSeq2000 in paired-end mode with 100 bp reads. In the source study's methods: Reads were processed with SOAPnuke, discarding reads with adapters, uncalled bases, mean Phred below 15, or no exact constant-primer or identifier match. COPE v1.2.5 was used to merge high-quality paired reads. Clonotypes were defined as unique nucleotide sequences and were aligned to IMGT TRB V, D and J references using MiTCR v1.1. Only V-J combinations with frequency above 0.0001 were analysed, covering 99% to 99.2% of repertoires. For each V-J combination, a TCR clonal expansion and chaos score was defined as F50 clonal expansion divided by the chaos observed in the TCRdist matrix. Welch's t-statistics and random forest were used to reduce features to approximately 13 V-J combinations, which were fed into a naive Bayes classifier. The similarity between thyroid and blood repertoires was quantified using the Morisita-Horn index. The public reads were quality trimmed at Q25 with fastp and then assembled into clones with MiXCR by TCRdb, keeping productive beta chains. Identical CDR3 protein sequences are pooled into one entry, listed with their most common genes and DNA. The authors' filters were not applied to this entry. A total of a few hundred thousand distinct CDR3 sequences appear in this sample, roughly a sixth of them only once. Roughly 2.4% of the sample goes to the ten largest clones.

V is shortened by 2 bases, J by 0 bases, and the region joining them spans 8 bases. Including the terminal cysteine and phenylalanine, the CDR3 comprises 15 residues. Solely the CDR3 DNA is kept, with 45 bases framed from the first base. Hyperthyroidism was defined as stable when no progression to ophthalmopathy occurred within 18 months of follow-up. Hyperthyroidism patients were newly diagnosed, with disease duration under 2 months, and aged 18 to 65 years. Patients with other autoimmune diseases, uncontrolled infections, pregnancy or lactation were excluded from the study. Clinical symptoms, serum thyroxine, TRAb, thyroid ultrasound and orbital computed tomography were used for diagnosis. Using Ficoll-Paque density gradient centrifugation, PBMCs were isolated from approximately 11 ml of fresh peripheral blood. Total RNA was extracted with Trizol reagent and quality-checked on an Agilent 2100 Bioanalyzer.

Points the paper makes about the study in general: In validation, the model predicted ophthalmopathy progression with 70.59% sensitivity and about 77% specificity; more than ten predicted patients were CT-confirmed with GO in a median of approximately 6.5 months. Most expanded thyroid clonotypes with frequency above 0.001 were also detected in blood, suggesting blood repertoires may reflect the thyroid immune response. No statistical method was used to predetermine the sample size, and group allocation was not hidden from the investigators. The 13-signature model separated ophthalmopathy from stable hyperthyroidism with 85% to 90% sensitivity and around 81% specificity in cross-validation, and 80%/75% in the test set.

The clonotype originates from an adult woman with stable Graves' hyperthyroidism. The sample taken for sequencing was peripheral blood. Recombination linked TRBV12-3 or TRBV12-4 to TRBJ1-3; no D gene is confidently identified. The CDR3 in this case is CASSLFQASGNTIYF. The nucleotide sequence reads TGTGCCAGCAGTTTATTTCAGGCCTCTGGAAACACCATATATTTT.